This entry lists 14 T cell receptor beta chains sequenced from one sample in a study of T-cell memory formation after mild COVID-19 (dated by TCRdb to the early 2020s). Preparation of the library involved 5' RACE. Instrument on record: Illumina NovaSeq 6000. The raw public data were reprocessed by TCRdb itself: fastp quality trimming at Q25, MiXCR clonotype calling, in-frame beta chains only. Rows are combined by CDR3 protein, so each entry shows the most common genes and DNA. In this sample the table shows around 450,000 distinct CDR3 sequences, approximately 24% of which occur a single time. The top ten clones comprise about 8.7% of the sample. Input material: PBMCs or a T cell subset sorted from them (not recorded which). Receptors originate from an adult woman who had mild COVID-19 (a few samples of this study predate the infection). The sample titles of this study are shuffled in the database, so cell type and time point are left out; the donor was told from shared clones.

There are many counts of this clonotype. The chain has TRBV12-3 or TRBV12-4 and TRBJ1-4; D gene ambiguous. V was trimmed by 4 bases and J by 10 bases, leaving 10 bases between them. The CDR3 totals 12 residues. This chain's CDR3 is CASSSGEGKLFF. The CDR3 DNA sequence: TGTGCCAGCAGTTCCGGGGAGGGAAAACTGTTTTTT.

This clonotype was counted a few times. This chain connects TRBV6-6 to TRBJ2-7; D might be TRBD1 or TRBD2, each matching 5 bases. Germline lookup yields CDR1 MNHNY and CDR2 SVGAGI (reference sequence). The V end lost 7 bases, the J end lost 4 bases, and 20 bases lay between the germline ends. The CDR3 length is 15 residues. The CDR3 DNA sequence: TGTGCCAGCACCGAATTCCGGGACGGAGGATACGAGCAGTACTTC. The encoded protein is CASTEFRDGGYEQYF.

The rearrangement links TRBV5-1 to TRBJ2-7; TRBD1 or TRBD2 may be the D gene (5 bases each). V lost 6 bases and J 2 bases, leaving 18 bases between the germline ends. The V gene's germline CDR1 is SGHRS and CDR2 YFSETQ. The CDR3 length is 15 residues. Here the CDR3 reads CASKTRWDPAYEQYF. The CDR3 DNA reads TGCGCCAGCAAAACTCGTTGGGACCCGGCCTACGAGCAGTACTTC. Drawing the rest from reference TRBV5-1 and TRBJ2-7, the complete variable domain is KAGVTQTPRYLIKTRGQQVTLSCSPISGHRSVSWYQQTPGQGLQFLFEYFSETQRNKGNFPGRFSGRQFSNSRSEMNVSTLELGDSALYLCASKTRWDPAYEQYFGPGTRLTVT.

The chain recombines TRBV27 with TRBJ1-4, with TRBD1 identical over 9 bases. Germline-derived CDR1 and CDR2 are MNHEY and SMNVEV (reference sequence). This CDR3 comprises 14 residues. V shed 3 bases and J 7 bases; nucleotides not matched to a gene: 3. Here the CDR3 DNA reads TGTGCCAGCAGTTTCGGGACAGGGCTTGAAAAACTGTTTTTT. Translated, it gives CASSFGTGLEKLFF.

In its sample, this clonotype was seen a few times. The CDR3 nucleotides read TGTGCCAGCAGTGAAGGTAGCGGGAGGAGCAATGAGCAGTTCTTC. Protein sequence: CASSEGSGRSNEQFF. This sequence joins TRBV2 and TRBJ2-1, with 10 positions matching TRBD2. This CDR3 contains 15 residues. Trimming cost V 1 base and J 6 bases; bases outside gene matches: 3. Germline values: CDR1 SNHLY, CDR2 FYNNEI.

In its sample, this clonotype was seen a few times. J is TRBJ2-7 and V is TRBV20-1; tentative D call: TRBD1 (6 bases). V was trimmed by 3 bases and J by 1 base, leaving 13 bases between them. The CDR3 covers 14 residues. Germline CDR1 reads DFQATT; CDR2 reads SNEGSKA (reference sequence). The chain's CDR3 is CSARRAGVSYEQYF. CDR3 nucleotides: TGCAGTGCTAGGAGGGCAGGGGTGTCCTACGAGCAGTACTTC.

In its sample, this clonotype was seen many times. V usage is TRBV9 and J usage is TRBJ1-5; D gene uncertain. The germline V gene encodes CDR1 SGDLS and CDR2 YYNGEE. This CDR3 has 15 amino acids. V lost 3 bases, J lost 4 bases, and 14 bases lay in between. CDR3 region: CASSEGSLANQPQHF. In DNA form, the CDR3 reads TGTGCCAGCAGCGAGGGTTCCCTTGCGAATCAGCCCCAGCATTTT.

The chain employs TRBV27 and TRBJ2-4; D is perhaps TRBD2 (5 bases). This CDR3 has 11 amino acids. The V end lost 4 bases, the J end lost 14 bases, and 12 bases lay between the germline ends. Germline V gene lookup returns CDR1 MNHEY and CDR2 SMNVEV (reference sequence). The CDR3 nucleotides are TGTGCCAGCAGTTACCGGGATGTGGAGTACTTC. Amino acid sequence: CASSYRDVEYF.

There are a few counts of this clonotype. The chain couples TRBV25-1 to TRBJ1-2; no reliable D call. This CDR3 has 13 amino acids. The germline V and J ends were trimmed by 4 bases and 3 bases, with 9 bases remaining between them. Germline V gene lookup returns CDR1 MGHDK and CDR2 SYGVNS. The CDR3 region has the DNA TGTGCCAGCAGTGTAACGGGGTACTATGGCTACACCTTC. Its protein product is CASSVTGYYGYTF.

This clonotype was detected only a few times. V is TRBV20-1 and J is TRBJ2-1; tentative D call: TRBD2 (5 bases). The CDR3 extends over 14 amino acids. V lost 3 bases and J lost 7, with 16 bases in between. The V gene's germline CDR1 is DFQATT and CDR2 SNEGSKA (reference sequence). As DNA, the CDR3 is TGCAGTGCTAGTCCCCGGGAAGGGTGGAATGAGCAGTTCTTC. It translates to CSASPREGWNEQFF.

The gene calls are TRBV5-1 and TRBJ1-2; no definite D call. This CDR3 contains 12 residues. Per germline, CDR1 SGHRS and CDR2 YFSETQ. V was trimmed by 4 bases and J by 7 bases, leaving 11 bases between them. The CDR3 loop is CASSPEGFGYTF. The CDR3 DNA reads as TGCGCCAGCAGCCCAGAGGGTTTTGGCTACACCTTC. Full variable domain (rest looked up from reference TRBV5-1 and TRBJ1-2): KAGVTQTPRYLIKTRGQQVTLSCSPISGHRSVSWYQQTPGQGLQFLFEYFSETQRNKGNFPGRFSGRQFSNSRSEMNVSTLELGDSALYLCASSPEGFGYTFGSGTRLTVV.

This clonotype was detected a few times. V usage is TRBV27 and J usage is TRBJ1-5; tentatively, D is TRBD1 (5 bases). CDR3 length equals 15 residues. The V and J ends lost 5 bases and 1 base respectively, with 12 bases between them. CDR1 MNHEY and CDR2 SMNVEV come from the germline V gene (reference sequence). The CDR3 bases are TGTGCCAGCAGTCAGGGTCGGTTGAGCAATCAGCCCCAGCATTTT. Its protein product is CASSQGRLSNQPQHF.

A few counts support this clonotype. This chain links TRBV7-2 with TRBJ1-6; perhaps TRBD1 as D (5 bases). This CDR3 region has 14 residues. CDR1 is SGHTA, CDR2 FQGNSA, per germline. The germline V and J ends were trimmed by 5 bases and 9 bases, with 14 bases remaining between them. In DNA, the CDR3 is TGTGCCAGCAGCATCCCGGGGGGGGGTTCACCCCTCCACTTT. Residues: CASSIPGGGSPLHF.

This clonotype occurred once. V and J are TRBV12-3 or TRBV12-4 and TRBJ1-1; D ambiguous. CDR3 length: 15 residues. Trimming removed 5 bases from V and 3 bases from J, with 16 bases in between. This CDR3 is CASSAPREGHTEAFF. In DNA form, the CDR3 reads TGTGCCAGCAGTGCCCCCAGAGAGGGTCACACTGAAGCTTTCTTT.